Here is one T cell receptor beta chain with its context. Antigen: not known. Germline V gene lookup returns CDR1 MNHEY and CDR2 SVGAGI. V was pared by 7 bases and J by 4 bases, with 8 bases of the junction left unmatched. CDR3 length: 15 residues. Amplification used 60 Vbeta primers and 13 Jbeta primers. Original handling: Per a later analysis, the number of unique TCR beta chains was approximately 80 million, of which 9 million to 14 million were shared. Repertoires were generated with immunoSEQ multiplex PCR, while TCRdb's copy carries only in-frame clones and drops some. V and J calls and clone size come straight from that table; D and trimming were deduced from the DNA. Found here are around 120,000 clones, under 80% of them singletons; the top ten hold around 10%. These data belong to a study of cytomegalovirus exposure and HLA in healthy donors. Notes on the study in general: Highly shared sequence variants in one cluster were likely a sequencing artifact.

This clonotype was sampled from a woman in her 50s in good health and CMV-seropositive. Input material: PBMCs. The chain couples TRBV6-5 to TRBJ2-5, with 11 bases identical to TRBD2. CDR3 residues: CASNVAGGPRETQYF. DNA of the CDR3: TGTGCCAGCAATGTAGCGGGAGGGCCGCGAGAGACCCAGTACTTC.